The 21 T cell receptor beta chains below come from one sample, sequenced in a study of T cell responses to AZD1222 COVID-19 vaccine. Some clones are missing from TCRdb's copy, which holds only in-frame ones; the method was immunoSEQ multiplex PCR. The sample holds approximately 67,000 clones, roughly 87% seen once. The source material was peripheral blood, sampled 28 days after the second AZD1222 dose. The receptors shown here come from an adult who received the AZD1222 COVID-19 vaccine.

This clone was found once. The V gene is TRBV18, the J gene TRBJ2-6; D could derive from TRBD1 or TRBD2 (5 bases each). This CDR3 spans 17 amino acids. In germline, CDR1 is KGHSH, CDR2 LQKENI. V was trimmed by 3 bases and J by 0 bases, leaving 12 bases between them. The CDR3 reads CASSPVLGRSGANVLTF. For the CDR3, the DNA is TGTGCCAGCTCACCTGTTTTGGGACGCTCTGGGGCCAACGTCCTGACTTTC.

This chain connects TRBV14 to TRBJ2-7; 7 bases fit TRBD1. The length of the CDR3 is 14 residues. CDR1 and CDR2 from the germline V gene are SGHDN and FVKESK. The junction had 9 bases not matched to a gene; V was cut back by 3 bases and J by 7 bases. CDR3 nucleotides: TGTGCCAGCAGCCATAAGACAGGGTATCGGGAGCAGTACTTC. Amino acid sequence: CASSHKTGYREQYF.

In the case of this clone: At the DNA level, this CDR3 is encoded by other sequences in the same sample as well. This sequence joins TRBV9 and TRBJ1-5; D remains unclear. Germline V gene data show CDR1 as SGDLS and CDR2 as YYNGEE. Trimming took off 2 bases at V and 0 bases at J, with 9 bases between the two ends. This CDR3 spans 15 amino acids. The CDR3 coding sequence is TGTGCCAGCAGCGTGGGAGGGAATAGCAATCAGCCCCAGCATTTT. As protein: CASSVGGNSNQPQHF. Combining the CDR3 with reference TRBV9 and TRBJ1-5 gives the whole variable domain DSGVTQTPKHLITATGQRVTLRCSPRSGDLSVYWYQQSLDQGLQFLIQYYNGEERAKGNILERFSAQQFPDLHSELNLSSLELGDSALYFCASSVGGNSNQPQHFGDGTRLSIL.

The chain combines TRBV9 with TRBJ2-1, with D tentatively TRBD2 (6 bases). This CDR3 comprises 21 residues. V was cut by 0 bases and J by 0 bases, with 25 bases left in between. CDR1 and CDR2 (germline): SGDLS, YYNGEE. The CDR3 region is CASSVEVRRASGGGSYNEQFF. The DNA of the CDR3 is TGTGCCAGCAGCGTAGAGGTGAGGAGGGCCTCCGGGGGTGGCTCCTACAATGAGCAGTTCTTC.

This sequence joins TRBV12-2 and TRBJ2-2; TRBD2 is taken as the D call from the table, unchecked against the DNA. TRBV12-2 is reported as a pseudogene. CDR3 length: 20 amino acids. CDR3: CASRHGVGLAGVPLTGELFF. The CDR3 DNA reads as TGTGCAAGTCGCCACGGCGTCGGCCTAGCGGGAGTCCCGCTCACCGGGGAGCTGTTTTTT.

This clone appeared once. This chain connects TRBV5-1 to TRBJ2-1; D may match TRBD1 or TRBD2 (6 bases each). Trimming took 1 base from V and 4 from J, leaving 12 bases between them. The CDR3 runs 15 residues. Per germline, CDR1 SGHRS and CDR2 YFSETQ. The CDR3 loop is CASSLTGGGYNEQFF. The CDR3 coding sequence is TGCGCCAGCAGCTTGACCGGGGGCGGGTACAATGAGCAGTTCTTC.

V usage is TRBV12-3 or TRBV12-4 and J usage is TRBJ2-2, with D unclear. The V end was cut by 3 bases, the J end by 6 bases, with 5 bases between. The CDR3 extends over 12 amino acids. Here the CDR3 reads CASSFSAGELFF. CDR3 DNA: TGTGCCAGCAGTTTTTCGGCCGGGGAGCTGTTTTTT.

The V and J genes are TRBV7-3 and TRBJ2-3; D not resolved. V shed 5 bases and J shed 2 bases, with 5 bases lying between them. The germline V gene encodes CDR1 SGHTA and CDR2 FQGTGA. This CDR3 contains 12 residues. In DNA form, the CDR3 reads TGTGCCAGCAGCCCAGACACAGATACGCAGTATTTT. Residues: CASSPDTDTQYF.

V and J are TRBV7-9 and TRBJ2-2, with D possibly TRBD1 on 7 matching bases. Per the germline V gene, CDR1 is SEHNR and CDR2 is FQNEAQ (reference sequence). The CDR3 runs 15 residues. V was clipped by 6 bases and J by 7 bases, with 18 bases between them. CDR3 region: CASSQTGGGYGELFF. The DNA of the CDR3 is TGTGCCAGCAGTCAAACTGGAGGGGGCTACGGGGAGCTGTTTTTT.

The chain links TRBV5-1 to TRBJ1-2; a possible D gene is TRBD1 (6 bases). The CDR3 runs 15 residues. Trimming removed 4 bases at V and 5 bases at J, with 18 bases between. Per germline, CDR1 SGHRS and CDR2 YFSETQ. The CDR3 nucleotides read TGCGCCAGCAGCACTGGGACAAAAGGGTTTTATGGCTACACCTTC. Its protein is CASSTGTKGFYGYTF.

The genes are TRBV5-1 and TRBJ2-5, with D perhaps TRBD1 (6 bases). V was trimmed by 2 bases and J by 4 bases, leaving 9 bases between them. CDR3 length: 13 amino acids. The germline gives CDR1 SGHRS, CDR2 YFSETQ. CDR3 sequence: CASSLQGLETQYF. The CDR3 nucleotides are TGCGCCAGCAGCTTACAGGGATTAGAGACCCAGTACTTC.

This chain connects TRBV7-2 to TRBJ2-7; the match to TRBD2 covers 14 bases. Germline CDR1 and CDR2: SGHTA and FQGNSA. The CDR3 is made up of 16 amino acids. Germline trimming cut 4 bases from V and 4 bases from J; bases unmatched to any gene: 6. Written as DNA, the CDR3 is TGTGCCAGCAGCTCTTTTGGGACTAGCGGGAGTTACGAGCAGTACTTC. Amino acid sequence: CASSSFGTSGSYEQYF.

This chain uses TRBV18 with TRBJ1-6, with D uncertain. Trimming left V 3 bases short and J 8 bases short, with 8 bases between. Germline V gives CDR1 KGHSH, CDR2 LQKENI. This CDR3 is built from 13 residues. CDR3 nucleotides: TGTGCCAGCTCACCTACGAGGGATTCACCCCTCCACTTT. It encodes CASSPTRDSPLHF.

This clone was recorded only once. The chain couples TRBV4-1 to TRBJ2-3; either TRBD1 or TRBD2 may supply D (6 bases each). The ends were cut back, 3 bases at V and 7 bases at J, with 14 bases in the middle. Germline CDR1 is MGHRA and CDR2 is YSYEKL. This CDR3 region has 14 residues. The CDR3 spells CASSQGSGAYTQYF. The CDR3 DNA sequence: TGCGCCAGCAGCCAGGGATCGGGGGCTTATACGCAGTATTTT.

The CDR3: CSVSSGGNYGYTF. The CDR3 coding sequence is TGCAGCGTCTCCTCAGGGGGTAATTATGGCTACACCTTC. The J gene is TRBJ1-2, the V gene TRBV29-1, with TRBD1 matching 7 bases. The CDR3 runs 13 residues. V shed 6 bases, J shed 5 bases, and the junction held 9 bases outside the gene matches. Germline CDR1 is SQVTM and CDR2 is ANQGSEA.

This chain joins TRBV2 and TRBJ2-7, with 8 positions matching TRBD1. The CDR3 loop spans 15 amino acids. Germline V lookup: CDR1 SNHLY, CDR2 FYNNEI. Germline trimming cut 2 bases from V and 9 bases from J; bases unmatched to any gene: 12. The CDR3 DNA follows: TGTGCCAGCAGTGAACCAGGGGGCGGCCGTTTGGGGCAGTACTTC. Its protein is CASSEPGGGRLGQYF. Together with reference TRBV2 and TRBJ2-7, the CDR3 gives the full variable domain: EPEVTQTPSHQVTQMGQEVILRCVPISNHLYFYWYRQILGQKVEFLVSFYNNEISEKSEIFDDQFSVERPDGSNFTLKIRSTKLEDSAMYFCASSEPGGGRLGQYFGPGTRLTVT.

The rearrangement joins TRBV7-2 to TRBJ1-1; D uncertain. V was shortened by 1 base and J by 1 base, with 16 bases between the two germline ends. Germline V gene lookup returns CDR1 SGHTA and CDR2 FQGNSA. The CDR3 totals 17 residues. The CDR3 region is CASSLVNPGRSNTEAFF. The CDR3 bases are TGTGCCAGCAGCTTAGTAAACCCGGGCAGGTCGAACACTGAAGCTTTCTTT.

This rearrangement joins TRBV9 to TRBJ1-1, with a weak D call TRBD1 (5 bases). Germline assignment: CDR1 SGDLS and CDR2 YYNGEE. CDR3 length equals 14 residues. The germline V and J ends were trimmed by 1 base and 7 bases, with 14 bases remaining between them. The CDR3 spells CASSVQGDPLEAFF. The CDR3 DNA reads TGTGCCAGCAGCGTACAGGGTGACCCTCTTGAAGCTTTCTTT.

This sequence joins TRBV4-3 and TRBJ2-1; either TRBD1 or TRBD2 may supply D (6 bases each). The CDR3 totals 15 residues. V was pared by 0 bases and J by 8 bases, with 14 bases between. Germline V lookup: CDR1 LGHNA, CDR2 YSLEER. This CDR3 is CASSQDPGAWYEQFF. The CDR3 coding sequence is TGCGCCAGCAGCCAAGATCCGGGGGCCTGGTATGAGCAGTTCTTC.

V usage is TRBV25-1 and J usage is TRBJ1-1, with D perhaps TRBD1 (6 bases). This CDR3 has 13 residues. Trimming removed 3 bases at V and 5 bases at J, with 10 bases between. The germline V gene has CDR1 MGHDK and CDR2 SYGVNS. The CDR3 protein is CASSDTGRTEAFF. CDR3 bases: TGTGCCAGCAGTGATACAGGGAGGACTGAAGCTTTCTTT.

CDR3 sequence (DNA): TGTGCCACCAGCAGACGCAGGGGGCAAAGCAATCAGCCCCAGCATTTT. This gives the protein CATSRRRGQSNQPQHF. The rearrangement links TRBV15 to TRBJ1-5, with 8 bases fitting TRBD1. The CDR3 contains 16 residues. Trimming took 2 bases from V and 1 from J; bases not matched to a gene: 4. CDR1 LNHNV and CDR2 YYDKDF come from the germline V gene (reference sequence).